This T cell receptor (beta chain) was obtained from a study of Ad26.COV2.S vaccination and SARS-CoV-2 variants. Treatment denoted: some 20 received Ad26.COV2.S at low or high dose, single or two shots; a few received placebo; per-sample allocation not given. The samples were gathered on day 63 after the first injection of vaccine or placebo. This table comes from immunoSEQ multiplex PCR, and its TCRdb copy is limited to in-frame clones, with some not included. The table includes just over 350,000 clones, approximately 85% detected once. Trimming took 0 bases from V and 4 from J, leaving 10 bases between them. CDR3 length: 14 residues. Germline CDR1 SGDLS, CDR2 YYNGEE.

This receptor was identified in a person aged 18-65 years who received the Ad26.COV2.S COVID-19 vaccine or a placebo. J is TRBJ1-2 and V is TRBV9; D unresolved. Here the sequenced sample was peripheral blood, taken in a trial of Ad26.COV2.S vaccine versus placebo. CDR3 in amino acids: CASSVDVGSYGYTF. The CDR3 DNA is TGTGCCAGCAGCGTAGACGTCGGATCCTATGGCTACACCTTC.